Listed here is a single T cell receptor (beta chain). Its cognate antigen has yet to be identified. No much larger clone is present one base from it, and per-base qualities are unavailable. Systemically healthy Caucasian individuals from Russia, 35 to 50 in total and aged about 6 to 95 years, were included as donors. Each donor gave approximately 9.4 milliliters of peripheral blood, drawn into EDTA-treated Vacutainer tubes. Ficoll-Paque density-gradient centrifugation was used to isolate PBMCs, with at least 6.5 million per sample. Total RNA, at least 6 micrograms per sample, was extracted from PBMCs with Trizol reagent. Naive CD45RAhigh/CD27high T cell percentages were measured by flow cytometry on a PBMC aliquot from every donor. Library preparation used 5' RACE. TCRdb names Illumina HiSeq 2500 as the instrument used. The second PCR ran for roughly 7 to 12 cycles and used a J-beta primer mix along with a sample-barcoded 5' primer. Each TCR beta cDNA molecule received a unique molecular identifier from a template-switch 5' adaptor carrying 12 random nucleotides. At least 2.5 million CDR3-containing paired-end reads were obtained from each sample. First-strand cDNA was synthesized from all RNA with the Mint cDNA synthesis kit, primed by a TRBC-specific oligonucleotide. After uracil-DNA glycosylase treatment, a first 18-cycle PCR used universal primers M1SS and BC2_uni_R on all cDNA. The paper's data handling went like this. Normalization of each sample was performed by random selection of 1 million high-quality reads, each carrying a distinct molecular identifier. Reads sharing molecular identifiers were discarded rather than binned into consensus sequences. MiTCR, run with a Q25 quality threshold and the strictest error-elimination algorithm, handled CDR3 identification, clonotype clustering and error correction. A nonparametric unseen species model with Euler transformation was used to estimate a lower bound on total TCR beta diversity. TCRdb reworked the public reads: Q25 trimming with fastp, MiXCR clone assembly, productive beta chains retained. Each CDR3 protein gets just one entry, which takes the most common genes and DNA from the rows behind it. TCRdb's processing, not the study's, gives the V and J calls here. This sample comprises over 600,000 distinct CDR3 sequences, more than 35% of them detected only once. 15% to 20% of the sample comes from the top ten.

This entry belongs to a study of blood T cells in healthy people across ages (dated by TCRdb to 2015 to 2017). About the full investigation: Template switching captured roughly one uniquely barcoded TCR beta cDNA molecule per two T cells in model experiments. To track age-related changes in TCR beta repertoire diversity, the study relied on deep sequencing normalized with unique cDNA molecular identifiers. Four age groups were formed from the donors: young (average approximately 16 years), middle-aged (less than 40), aged (around 68) and long-lived (more than 75). Donors of different ages were randomly distributed across sequencing lanes to avoid experimental bias. The study analyzed two additional independent replicas of 1 million unique cDNA reads from the same blood draw for two donors, one aged 18 to 29 and one aged 80 or older. The research as a whole found: Observed TCR beta diversity per million T cells fell roughly linearly with age, and a significant reduction was already apparent by age around 36. The percentage of naive T cells measured by flow cytometry correlated strongly with observed TCR beta diversity. Estimates of total diversity based on one million sequenced T cells were regarded as lower bounds and as underestimates. The long-lived group showed more naive CD4+ T cells, fewer expanded clones and increased TCR diversity than the aged group, suggesting age selection. Bulk unsorted PBMC profiling prevented conclusive comparison of naive and antigen-experienced compartments. Donor CMV infection status was unknown, potentially confounding age-related changes in expanded clonotypes.

The material sequenced was blood. The clonotype originates from an elderly man in good health.

The CDR3 region: CASTPGPSSSYEQYF. The nucleotide sequence reads as follows: TGTGCCAGCACCCCGGGACCTTCGAGCTCCTACGAGCAGTACTTC. The chain couples TRBV6-6 to TRBJ2-7; the D gene is perhaps TRBD1 or TRBD2, each of them matching over 5 bases. The CDR3 contains 15 residues, cysteine and phenylalanine counted. Of all the DNA, just the CDR3 is kept, 45 bases in frame from base 1. Per the germline V gene (reference sequence), MNHNY is the CDR1 and SVGAGI is the CDR2. Trimming removed 7 bases from V and 0 bases from J, leaving 16 bases between the germline ends.